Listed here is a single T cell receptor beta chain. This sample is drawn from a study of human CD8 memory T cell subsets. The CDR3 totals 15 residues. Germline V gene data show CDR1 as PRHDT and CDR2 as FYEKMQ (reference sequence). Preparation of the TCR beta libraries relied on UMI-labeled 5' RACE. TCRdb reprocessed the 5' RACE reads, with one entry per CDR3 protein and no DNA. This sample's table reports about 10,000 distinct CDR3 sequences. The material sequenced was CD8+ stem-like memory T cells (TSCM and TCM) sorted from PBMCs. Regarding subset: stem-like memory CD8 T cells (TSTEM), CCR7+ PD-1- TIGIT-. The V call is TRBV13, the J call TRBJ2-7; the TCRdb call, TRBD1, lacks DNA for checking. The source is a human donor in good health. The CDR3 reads CASSPSRDIPDEQYF.